Listed below are T cell receptor beta chains from one sample, sequenced in a study of Ad26.COV2.S vaccination and SARS-CoV-2 variants. This table comes from immunoSEQ multiplex PCR, and its TCRdb copy is limited to in-frame clones, with some not included. The table has a few hundred thousand clones, less than 95% seen once. This sample comprised peripheral blood, obtained in a trial of Ad26.COV2.S vaccine versus placebo. The receptors here all came from a person aged 18 to 65 who received the Ad26.COV2.S COVID-19 vaccine or a placebo. Each CDR3 is given with its conserved first and last residue. D genes are given only for firm matches. Rows may omit the clone size; those that give it use once, few, many or a size class.

>TRBJ2-1|TRBV11-3|.|.
TGTGCCAGCAGCTTCAGTGGGGGAAATGAGCAGTTCTTC
CASSFSGGNEQFF
>TRBJ2-3|TRBV14|once|.
TGTGCCAGCAGCCAAGTGGCTAGAGGTCTGGATACGCAGTATTTT
CASSQVARGLDTQYF
>TRBJ2-3|TRBV6-4|.|.
TGTGCCAGCAGTCCACGGGGGTCGGGTGGAGATACGCAGTATTTT
CASSPRGSGGDTQYF
>TRBJ1-5|TRBV9|.|.
TGTGCCAGCAGCGTAGCGGGGGTAAATCAGCCCCAGCATTTT
CASSVAGVNQPQHF
>TRBJ1-2|TRBV29-1|.|.
TGCAGCGTTGAGGGTGGCTACACCTTC
CSVEGGYTF
>TRBJ2-7|TRBV27|.|TRBD2
TGTGCCTCGACTAGCGGGTCCTACGAGCAGTACTTC
CASTSGSYEQYF
>TRBJ1-1|TRBV5-1|.|.
TGCGCCAGCAGCTTGAAGGGGCCGGTGCCTGAAGCTTTCTTT
CASSLKGPVPEAFF
>TRBJ2-7|TRBV2|many|TRBD2
TGTGCCAGCAGCGCCAGCGGGACCTACGAGCAGTACTTC
CASSASGTYEQYF
>TRBJ2-1|TRBV5-1|.|.
TGCGCCAGCAGCTTGGTGGGGATCAATGAGCAGTTCTTC
CASSLVGINEQFF
>TRBJ2-3|TRBV24-1|once|.
TGTGCCACCAGTGATCCCACCACCACAGATACGCAGTATTTT
CATSDPTTTDTQYF
>TRBJ2-7|TRBV28|.|.
TGTGCCAGCAGTCCGAAGCACGGGCAGTCTCCCGAGCAGTACTTC
CASSPKHGQSPEQYF
>TRBJ1-4|TRBV7-9|.|.
TGTGCCAGCAGCCGAAGCCGGGACATAAATGAAAAACTGTTTTTT
CASSRSRDINEKLFF
>TRBJ1-1|TRBV7-9|.|TRBD1
TGTGCCATCCAGACAGGGGGCGTGAGAACTGAAGCTTTCTTT
CAIQTGGVRTEAFF
>TRBJ2-1|TRBV28|.|.
TGTGCCAGCAGTTTTGGGGGCGGGACAGACAATGAGCAGTTCTTC
CASSFGGGTDNEQFF
>TRBJ1-1|TRBV3-1/TRBV3-2|once|TRBD1
TGTGCCAGCAGCCAAAGGGACAGAGGAACTGAAGCTTTCTTT
CASSQRDRGTEAFF
>TRBJ1-5|TRBV9|.|.
TGTGCCAGCAGCGCATCAGGGGATAGCAATCAGCCCCAGCATTTT
CASSASGDSNQPQHF
>TRBJ1-2|TRBV30|few|TRBD1
TGTGCCTGGAGTGCAGGGACAGGGAATGGCTACACCTTC
CAWSAGTGNGYTF
>TRBJ1-2|TRBV11-2|once|.
TGTGCCAGCAGCTTAGCGGGTATTCGCTACACCTTC
CASSLAGIRYTF
>TRBJ1-6|TRBV3-1/TRBV3-2|.|.
TGTGCCAGCAGCCAAACCGTCTCGGGGCGGTATAATTCACCCCTCCACTTT
CASSQTVSGRYNSPLHF
>TRBJ2-1|TRBV28|.|TRBD2
TGTGCCAGCAGCCGCCGCGGGGAGATAGCGGGAGGGCGTGAGCAGTTCTTC
CASSRRGEIAGGREQFF
>TRBJ2-5|TRBV4-1|.|.
TGCGCCAGCAGCCAAGATGGGGGGTATGGGGAGACCCAGTACTTC
CASSQDGGYGETQYF
>TRBJ1-6|TRBV10-2|.|.
TGCGCCAGCAGGGACACTGGGGATTCACCCCTCCACTTT
CASRDTGDSPLHF
>TRBJ2-7|TRBV7-8|.|.
TGTGCCAGCAGCTTGAGACAGGATGGATCTAGGGAGCAGTACTTC
CASSLRQDGSREQYF
>TRBJ2-7|TRBV2|few|TRBD1
TGTGCCAGCACCAAAAGGCGGGCCGGGACAGGGTCCTACGAGCAGTACTTC
CASTKRRAGTGSYEQYF
>TRBJ2-3|TRBV6-1|.|.
TGTGCCAGCAGTGAAGCGTTGAGGAACGGGAATGGGGCCGCAACAGATACGCAGTATTTT
CASSEALRNGNGAATDTQYF
>TRBJ2-1|TRBV5-4|once|TRBD2
TGTGCCAGCAGCTCCCGGGGAGGGCGCTCCTACAATGAGCAGTTCTTC
CASSSRGGRSYNEQFF
>TRBJ2-1|TRBV5-1|.|TRBD2
TGCGCCAGCAGCTTGCGTAGCGGGAGAAACAATGAGCAGTTCTTC
CASSLRSGRNNEQFF
>TRBJ1-2|TRBV18|.|TRBD1
TGTGCCAGCTCACCGAGACAGGGCTACTATGGCTACACCTTC
CASSPRQGYYGYTF
>TRBJ1-2|TRBV7-9|.|.
TGTGCCAGCAGCTCCCAGCACTATGGCTACACCTTC
CASSSQHYGYTF
>TRBJ2-3|TRBV9|.|.
TGTGCCAGCAGCGTAGGCGCACCTAGCACAGATACGCAGTATTTT
CASSVGAPSTDTQYF
>TRBJ1-6|TRBV21-1|.|.
TGTGCCAGCAGCAAAGGGGACAGGGTAAATTCACCCCTCCACTTT
CASSKGDRVNSPLHF
>TRBJ2-7|TRBV5-1|.|TRBD2
TGCGCCAGCAGCGAAAGCGGGAGGGCCGGAGAGCAGTACTTC
CASSESGRAGEQYF
>TRBJ2-3|TRBV28|.|TRBD1
TGTGCCAGCAGTTTCGGAAGAAAGGGACAGGCGGGAGATACGCAGTATTTT
CASSFGRKGQAGDTQYF
>TRBJ2-2|TRBV4-2|.|TRBD2
TGTGCCAGCAGCCAAGGCGGGAGTCGGACCGGGGAGCTGTTTTTT
CASSQGGSRTGELFF
>TRBJ1-1|TRBV4-1|few|.
TGCGCCAGCAGCCAAGGGGCAGGGGTTAACACTGAAGCTTTCTTT
CASSQGAGVNTEAFF
>TRBJ2-3|TRBV13|.|.
TGTGCCAGCAGCTTAGAAGCGTTTCCAGATACGCAGTATTTT
CASSLEAFPDTQYF
>TRBJ2-7|TRBV9|.|TRBD1
TGTGCCAGCAGCGTGGGACAGGGGGATTACGAGCAGTACTTC
CASSVGQGDYEQYF
>TRBJ2-7|TRBV11-2|once|TRBD2
TGTGCCAGCAGAAGGACTAGCGGCCCCTACGAGCAGTACTTC
CASRRTSGPYEQYF
>TRBJ2-7|TRBV10-3|.|TRBD1
TGTGCCATCAGTGAGTTCGGACAGGGCGGCGAGCAGTACTTC
CAISEFGQGGEQYF
>TRBJ1-2|TRBV3-1/TRBV3-2|.|TRBD1
TGTGCCAGCAGCCAACGGACAGGTTTTGGTGGCTACACCTTC
CASSQRTGFGGYTF
>TRBJ1-5|TRBV6-1|.|.
TGTGCCAGCAGTGAAGGCAGGCCATGGGGCTATAGCAATCAGCCCCAGCATTTT
CASSEGRPWGYSNQPQHF
>TRBJ2-7|TRBV18|.|TRBD1
TGTGCCAGCTCACCCGGGACAGGGGATTTCTACGAGCAGTACTTC
CASSPGTGDFYEQYF
>TRBJ2-7|TRBV29-1|.|TRBD1
TGCAGCGTTGCCCATACAGGGGAGAAGCAGTACTTC
CSVAHTGEKQYF
>TRBJ1-4|TRBV5-1|.|TRBD1
TGCGCCAGCAGCTCGAAGGGACAGCGGCTTAATGAAAAACTGTTTTTT
CASSSKGQRLNEKLFF
>TRBJ2-7|TRBV5-5|once|.
TGTGCCAGCAGCAGACTCTTGGTGCAGTACTTC
CASSRLLVQYF
>TRBJ2-2|TRBV2|.|TRBD1
TGTGCCAGCAGAATAGACAGGGCTGACGGGGAGCTGTTTTTT
CASRIDRADGELFF
>TRBJ2-1|TRBV7-9|once|TRBD2
TGTGCCAGCAGCTCAATAGCGGGTCCGGCAAATGAGCAGTTCTTC
CASSSIAGPANEQFF
>TRBJ1-5|TRBV19|.|.
TGTGCCAGTAAAATCGGAGCGGGCAATCAGCCCCAGCATTTT
CASKIGAGNQPQHF
>TRBJ1-1|TRBV5-4|once|.
TGTGCCAGCAGCCCCGGGTTGAACACTGAAGCTTTCTTT
CASSPGLNTEAFF
>TRBJ2-5|TRBV27|.|.
TGTGCCAGCAGCCCCTGGCGAGGGGAGACCCAGTACTTC
CASSPWRGETQYF
>TRBJ1-3|TRBV7-8|.|.
TGTGCCAGCAGCTTAGGCAGAGGCTCTGGAAACACCATATATTTT
CASSLGRGSGNTIYF
>TRBJ2-2|TRBV20-1|.|.
TGCAGTGCTAGTAAAGGAACGAACACCGGGGAGCTGTTTTTT
CSASKGTNTGELFF
>TRBJ2-1|TRBV2|.|.
TGTGCCAGCACTCCGACGGGCGGATACAATGAGCAGTTCTTC
CASTPTGGYNEQFF
>TRBJ1-2|TRBV3-1/TRBV3-2|.|.
TGTGCCAGCAGCCAAGGTATGGCTAACTATGGCTACACCTTC
CASSQGMANYGYTF
>TRBJ2-3|TRBV28|.|.
TGTGCCACCATAGGGCGGGACCTCACAGATACGCAGTATTTT
CATIGRDLTDTQYF
>TRBJ2-7|TRBV7-9|.|.
TGTGCCAGCAGCTCCGGGCCGCAGGGCCGAACCTACGAGCAGTACTTC
CASSSGPQGRTYEQYF
>TRBJ2-3|TRBV7-3|.|TRBD2
TGTGCCAGCAGCCCCGAGGGGAGGGCGACAGATACGCAGTATTTT
CASSPEGRATDTQYF